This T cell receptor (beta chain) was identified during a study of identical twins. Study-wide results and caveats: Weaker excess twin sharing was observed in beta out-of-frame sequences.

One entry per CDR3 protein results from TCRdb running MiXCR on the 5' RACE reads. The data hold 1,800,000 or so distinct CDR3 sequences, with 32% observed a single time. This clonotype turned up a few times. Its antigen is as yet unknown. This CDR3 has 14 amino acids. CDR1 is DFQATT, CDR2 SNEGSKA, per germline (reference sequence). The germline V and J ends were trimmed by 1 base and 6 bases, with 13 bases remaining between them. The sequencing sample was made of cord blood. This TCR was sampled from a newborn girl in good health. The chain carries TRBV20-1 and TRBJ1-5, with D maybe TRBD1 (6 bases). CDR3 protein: CSARVTGLGQPQHF. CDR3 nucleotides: TGCAGTGCTAGAGTCACAGGGTTGGGTCAGCCCCAGCATTTT.